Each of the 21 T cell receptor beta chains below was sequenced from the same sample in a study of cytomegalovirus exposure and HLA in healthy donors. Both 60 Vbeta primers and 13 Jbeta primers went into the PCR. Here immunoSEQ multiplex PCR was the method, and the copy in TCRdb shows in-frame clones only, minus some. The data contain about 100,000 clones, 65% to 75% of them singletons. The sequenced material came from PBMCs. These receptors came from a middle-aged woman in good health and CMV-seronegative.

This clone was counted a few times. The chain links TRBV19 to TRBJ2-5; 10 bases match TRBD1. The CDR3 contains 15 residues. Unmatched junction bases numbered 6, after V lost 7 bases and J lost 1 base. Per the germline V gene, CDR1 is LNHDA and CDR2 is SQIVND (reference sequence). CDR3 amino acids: CASMGTGEPQETQYF. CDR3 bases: TGTGCCAGTATGGGGACAGGGGAACCCCAAGAGACCCAGTACTTC.

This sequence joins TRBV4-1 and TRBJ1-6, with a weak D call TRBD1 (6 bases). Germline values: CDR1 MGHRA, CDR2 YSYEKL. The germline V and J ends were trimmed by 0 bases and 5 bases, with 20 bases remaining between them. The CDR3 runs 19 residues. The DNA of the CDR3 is TGCGCCAGCAGCCAAGAAATTGGGTCGGGGGGCCGAGATAATTCACCCCTCCACTTT. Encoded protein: CASSQEIGSGGRDNSPLHF.

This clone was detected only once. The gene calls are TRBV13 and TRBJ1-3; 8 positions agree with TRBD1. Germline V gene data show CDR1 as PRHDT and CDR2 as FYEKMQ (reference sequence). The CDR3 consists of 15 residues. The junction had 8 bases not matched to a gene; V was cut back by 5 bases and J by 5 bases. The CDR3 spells CASSLRQGYRNTIYF. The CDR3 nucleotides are TGTGCCAGCAGCCTCAGACAGGGGTACAGAAACACCATATATTTT.

CDR3 bases: TGTGCCATCAGTGTGACAGGGGTGTCCGGGGAGCTGTTTTTT. This codes for CAISVTGVSGELFF. This chain uses TRBV10-3 with TRBJ2-2; 8 nucleotides align to TRBD1. Trimming removed 4 bases from V and 6 bases from J; junction bases left unmatched: 4. The length of the CDR3 is 14 residues. Germline-derived CDR1 and CDR2 are ENHRY and SYGVKD.

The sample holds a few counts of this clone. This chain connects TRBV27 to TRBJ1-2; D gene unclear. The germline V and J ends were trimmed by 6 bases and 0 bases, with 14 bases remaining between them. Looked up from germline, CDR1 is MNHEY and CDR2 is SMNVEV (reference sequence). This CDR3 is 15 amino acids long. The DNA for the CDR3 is TGTGCCAGCAGGCGATCTTTAGGAGCTAACTATGGCTACACCTTC. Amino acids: CASRRSLGANYGYTF.

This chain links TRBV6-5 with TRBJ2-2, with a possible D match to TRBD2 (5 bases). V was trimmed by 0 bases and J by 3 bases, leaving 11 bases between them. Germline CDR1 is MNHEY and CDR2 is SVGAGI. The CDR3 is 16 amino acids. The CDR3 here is CASSYSLGRDTGELFF. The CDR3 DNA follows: TGTGCCAGCAGTTACTCTCTCGGGCGGGACACCGGGGAGCTGTTTTTT.

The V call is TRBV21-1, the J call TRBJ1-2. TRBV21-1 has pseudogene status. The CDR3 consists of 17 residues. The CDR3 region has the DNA TGTGCCAGCAGCCCATCTCGCGGCGTCCAAGAGGGCTATGGCTACACCTTC. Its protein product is CASSPSRGVQEGYGYTF.

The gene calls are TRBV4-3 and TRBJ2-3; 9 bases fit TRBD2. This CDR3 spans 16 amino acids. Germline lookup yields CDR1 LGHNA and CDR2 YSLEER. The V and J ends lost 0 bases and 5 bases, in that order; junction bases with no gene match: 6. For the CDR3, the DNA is TGCGCCAGCAGCCAAGAGGCTAGCGGGGTTTTAGATACGCAGTATTTT. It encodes CASSQEASGVLDTQYF.

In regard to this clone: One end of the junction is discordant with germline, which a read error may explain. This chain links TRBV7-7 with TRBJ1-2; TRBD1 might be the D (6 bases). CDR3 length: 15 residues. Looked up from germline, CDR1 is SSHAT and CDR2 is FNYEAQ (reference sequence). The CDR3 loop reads CASSLNGDTPYGYTF. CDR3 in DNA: TGTGCTAGCAGCCTAAACGGGGACACGCCCTATGGCTACACCTTC. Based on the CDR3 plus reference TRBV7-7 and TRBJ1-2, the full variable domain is GAGVSQSPRYKVTKRGQDVTLRCDPISSHATLYWYQQALGQGPEFLTYFNYEAQPDKSGLPSDRFSAERPEGSISTLTIQRTEQRDSAMYRCASSLNGDTPYGYTFGSGTRLTVV.

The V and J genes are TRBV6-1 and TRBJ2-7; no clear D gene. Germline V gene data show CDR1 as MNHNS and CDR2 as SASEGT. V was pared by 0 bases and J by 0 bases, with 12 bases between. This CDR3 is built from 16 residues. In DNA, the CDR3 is TGTGCCAGCAGTGAAGCGCATGAGGCCAACTCCTACGAGCAGTACTTC. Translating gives CASSEAHEANSYEQYF.

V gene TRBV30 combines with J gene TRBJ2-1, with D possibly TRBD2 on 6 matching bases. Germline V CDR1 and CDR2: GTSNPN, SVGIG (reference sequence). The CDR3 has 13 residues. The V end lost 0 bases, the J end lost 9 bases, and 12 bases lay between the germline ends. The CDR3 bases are TGTGCCTGGAGTGTACGGTGGGGAGGTGAGCAGTTCTTC. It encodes CAWSVRWGGEQFF. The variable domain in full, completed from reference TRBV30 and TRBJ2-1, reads SQTIHQWPATLVQPVGSPLSLECTVEGTSNPNLYWYRQAAGRGLQLLFYSVGIGQISSEVPQNLSASRPQDRQFILSSKKLLLSDSGFYLCAWSVRWGGEQFFGPGTRLTVL.

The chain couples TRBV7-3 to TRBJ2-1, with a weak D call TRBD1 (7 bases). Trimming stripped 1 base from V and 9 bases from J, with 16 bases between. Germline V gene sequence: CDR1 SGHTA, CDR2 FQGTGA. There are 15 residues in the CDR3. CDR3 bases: TGTGCCAGCAGCTTAATGCAGGGGGGCACGGGTGAGCAGTTCTTC. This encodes CASSLMQGGTGEQFF.

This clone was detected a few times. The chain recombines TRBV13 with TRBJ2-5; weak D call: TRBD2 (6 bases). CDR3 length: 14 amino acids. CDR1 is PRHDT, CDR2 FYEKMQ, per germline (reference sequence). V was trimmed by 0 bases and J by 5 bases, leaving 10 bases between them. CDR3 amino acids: CASSLGTRRETQYF. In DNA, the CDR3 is TGTGCCAGCAGCTTAGGGACTAGACGGGAGACCCAGTACTTC.

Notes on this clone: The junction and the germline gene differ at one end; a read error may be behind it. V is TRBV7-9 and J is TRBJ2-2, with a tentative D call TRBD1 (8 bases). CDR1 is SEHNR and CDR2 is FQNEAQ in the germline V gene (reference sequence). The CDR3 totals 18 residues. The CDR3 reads CSSSPRTGRGAATGELFF. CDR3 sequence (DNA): TGTTCCAGCAGCCCGCGGACAGGGAGGGGTGCGGCAACCGGGGAGCTGTTTTTT.

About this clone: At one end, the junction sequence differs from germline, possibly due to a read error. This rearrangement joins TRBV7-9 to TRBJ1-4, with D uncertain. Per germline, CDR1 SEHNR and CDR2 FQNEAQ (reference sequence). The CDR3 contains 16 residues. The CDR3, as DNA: TGTTCCAGCAGCTTAGTATTAAGAGCAACTAATGAAAAACTGTTTTTT. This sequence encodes CSSSLVLRATNEKLFF.

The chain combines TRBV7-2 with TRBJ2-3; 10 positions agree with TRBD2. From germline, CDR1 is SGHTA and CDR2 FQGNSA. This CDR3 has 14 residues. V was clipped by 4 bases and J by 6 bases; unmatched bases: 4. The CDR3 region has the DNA TGTGCCAGCAGCTCTAGCGGGGGCTGGGATACGCAGTATTTT. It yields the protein CASSSSGGWDTQYF.

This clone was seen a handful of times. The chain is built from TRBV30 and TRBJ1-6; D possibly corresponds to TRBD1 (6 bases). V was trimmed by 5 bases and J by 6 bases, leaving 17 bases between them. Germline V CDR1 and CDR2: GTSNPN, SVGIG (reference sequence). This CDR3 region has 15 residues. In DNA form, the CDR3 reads TGTGCCTGGGCTGGGGATCGGACAGCTAATTCACCCCTCCACTTT. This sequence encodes CAWAGDRTANSPLHF.

CDR3 amino acids: CASSSGQATDTQYF. For the CDR3, the DNA is TGTGCCAGCAGCTCGGGACAGGCCACAGATACGCAGTATTTT. The chain employs TRBV7-9 and TRBJ2-3, with 8 bases fitting TRBD1. This CDR3 spans 14 amino acids. CDR1 and CDR2 from the germline V gene are SEHNR and FQNEAQ (reference sequence). With 4 bases clipped from V and 2 bases from J, the junction kept 2 bases outside the gene matches.

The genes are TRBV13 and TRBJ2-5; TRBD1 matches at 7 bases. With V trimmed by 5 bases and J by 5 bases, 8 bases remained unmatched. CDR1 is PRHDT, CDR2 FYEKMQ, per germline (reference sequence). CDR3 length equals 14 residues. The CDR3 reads CASSIADRAETQYF. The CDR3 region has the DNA TGTGCCAGCAGCATAGCTGACAGGGCGGAGACCCAGTACTTC.

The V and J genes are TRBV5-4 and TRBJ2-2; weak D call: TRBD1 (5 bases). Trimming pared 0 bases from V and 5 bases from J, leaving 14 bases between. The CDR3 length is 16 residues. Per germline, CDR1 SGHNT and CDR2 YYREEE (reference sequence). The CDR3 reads CASSLASGRRTGELFF. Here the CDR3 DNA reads TGTGCCAGCAGCTTGGCATCAGGGCGTCGGACCGGGGAGCTGTTTTTT.

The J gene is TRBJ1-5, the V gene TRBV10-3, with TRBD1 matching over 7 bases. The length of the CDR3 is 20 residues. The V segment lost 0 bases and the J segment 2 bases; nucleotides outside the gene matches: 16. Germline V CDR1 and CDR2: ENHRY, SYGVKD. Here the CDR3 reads CAISESTTDRENAGNQPQHF. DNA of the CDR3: TGTGCCATCAGTGAGTCCACAACCGACAGGGAAAACGCAGGCAATCAGCCCCAGCATTTT.